This T cell receptor beta chain appears in the sequencing data of a study of T cell changes during pregnancy in multiple sclerosis. Generated by immunoSEQ multiplex PCR, the TCRdb table keeps only in-frame clones and is missing some. Of 45,000 to 60,000 clones in the sample, just over 90% are singletons; the top ten hold roughly 0.37%. The TCR was taken from a female donor with multiple sclerosis, enrolled in a pregnancy study. The sample was CD4+ T cells from peripheral blood mononuclear cells, taken before pregnancy.

CDR3 amino acids: CASSARDRYYEQYF. CDR3 in DNA: TGTGCCAGTAGTGCCCGGGACAGGTACTACGAGCAGTACTTC. The genes are TRBV19 and TRBJ2-7, with 8 bases aligning to TRBD1. The germline CDR1 and CDR2 sequences are LNHDA and SQIVND (reference sequence). After removal of 5 bases from V and 3 bases from J, the junction contained 6 bases not matched to a gene. The CDR3 is 14 residues long.